The entry that follows covers one T cell receptor (beta chain) sequence. This clonotype occurred many times. Its antigen target is currently unknown. Base qualities were left out, and no much larger clone turns up one base away. For repertoire sequencing, TCR beta CDR3 regions were amplified from RNA transcripts. A first-round RT-PCR used HTBI primers with the Qiagen OneStep RT-PCR kit, followed by a second-round multiplex PCR, size selection and purification. Libraries were sequenced on an Illumina HiSeq2000 using paired-end 100 bp reads. Under the source paper's analysis protocol: SOAPnuke was used for read processing, and reads with adapters, uncalled bases, a mean Phred below 15, or no exact constant-primer or identifier match were discarded. COPE v1.2.5 was used to merge high-quality paired reads. Each unique nucleotide sequence was defined as a clonotype, and clonotypes were aligned to IMGT TRB V, D and J references with MiTCR v1.1. Only V-J combinations with frequency above 0.0001 were analysed, covering around 99% of repertoires. For each V-J combination, a TCR clonal expansion and chaos score was defined as F50 clonal expansion divided by the chaos observed in the TCRdist matrix. Welch's t-statistics and random forest were used to narrow the features down to about a dozen V-J combinations, which were then fed into a naive Bayes classifier. Thyroid-blood repertoire similarity was quantified with the Morisita-Horn index. Clones were called with MiXCR by TCRdb after fastp trimmed the public reads at Q25, and only in-frame beta chains were retained. When rows share a CDR3 protein, they turn into one entry using the most common DNA and genes. The V and J calls shown here were made by TCRdb, not taken from the authors' results. The sample table holds around 600,000 distinct CDR3 sequences, of which roughly 41% were seen once. The ten largest clones add up to around 3% of the sample.

These data come from a study of Graves' ophthalmopathy and Graves' hyperthyroidism (dated by TCRdb to 2016 to 2019). Context from the whole study: Peripheral blood was collected at initial diagnosis, before any treatment. Once sampling was done, hyperthyroidism patients were given methimazole at a starting dose of 30 mg daily, while ophthalmopathy patients were given high-dose intravenous methylprednisolone. In total, 135 blood samples were TCR-sequenced: 40 to 45 ophthalmopathy, some 72 hyperthyroidism and around 17 hyperthyroidism-to-ophthalmopathy patients. The study used signatures of the TCR beta repertoire to tell Graves' ophthalmopathy apart from Graves' hyperthyroidism and to predict which patients would progress to ophthalmopathy. T-cell repertoires of thyroid tissue and blood were compared in 5 or 6 hyperthyroidism patients. To explore V-J signatures that distinguish ophthalmopathy from hyperthyroidism, a discovery set of 100 patients was enrolled, made up of 40 to 45 with ophthalmopathy and around 57 with stable hyperthyroidism. For independent validation, a separate cohort was made up of around 18 hyperthyroidism patients plus 17 patients who later progressed from hyperthyroidism to ophthalmopathy. Summary of the overall study and its limitations: In cross-validation, the 13-signature model distinguished ophthalmopathy from stable hyperthyroidism with 85% to 90% sensitivity and 81% to 83% specificity, and in the test set the corresponding values were about 80% and 75%. In validation, the model predicted ophthalmopathy progression with more than 55% sensitivity and about 73% specificity; about a dozen predicted patients were CT-confirmed with GO in a median of approximately six months. Most of the expanded thyroid clonotypes with a frequency above 0.001 were also detected in blood, and it was suggested that the thyroid immune response may be reflected by blood repertoires. Sample size was not statistically predetermined, and group allocation was not concealed from the investigators.

The ophthalmopathy patients had moderately to severely active disease, with a Clinical Activity Score of 3 or higher, a NOSPECS grade of 4 or higher, and a disease duration of less than 3 months. Anyone with other autoimmune diseases, uncontrolled infections, pregnancy or lactation was excluded from the study. Clinical symptoms, serum thyroxine, TRAb, thyroid ultrasound and orbital computed tomography formed the basis of the diagnosis. Ficoll-Paque density gradient centrifugation was used to isolate PBMCs from 8.5 to 10 ml of fresh peripheral blood. Total RNA was extracted with Trizol reagent and quality-checked on an Agilent 2100 Bioanalyzer. CDR1 and CDR2, looked up from the germline V gene, are SGHTA and FQGNSA. The CDR3 starts with the cysteine, ends with the phenylalanine, and has 15 residues. Only the CDR3 DNA stays, 45 bases, in frame from base 1. Trimming costs V 1 base and J 3 bases, and their ends lie 12 bases apart.

The receptor chain draws on TRBV7-2 and TRBJ1-2; the D gene cannot be resolved reliably. The receptor's source is an adult man with Graves' ophthalmopathy. Sequencing was performed on peripheral blood. CDR3 reads: CASSLVAGADYGYTF. The nucleotide sequence reads as follows: TGTGCCAGCAGCTTAGTAGCTGGCGCCGACTATGGCTACACCTTC.